This record covers a single TCR beta chain. This CDR3 spans 15 amino acids. Deletions cut 0 bases from V and 6 bases from J, with 13 bases between. From germline, CDR1 is LGHNA and CDR2 YSLEER. Assay used: immunoSEQ multiplex PCR; TCRdb lists only in-frame clones, some missing. The sample yields roughly 70,000 clones, about 92% seen once. This sample stems from a study of blood T cell repertoires in COVID-19. About the study: Samples came from the United States, Italy and Spain, spanning acute and convalescent COVID-19. T cells, B-cell-depleted T cells, or PBMCs provided the cDNA or gDNA that served as material.

This chain connects TRBV4-3 to TRBJ2-3; maybe TRBD2 (5 bases). The receptor was isolated from a man between 45 and 60 years old with acute or convalescent COVID-19. Sequencing used peripheral blood. The CDR3 sequence is CASSQEDVPGDTQYF. In DNA form, the CDR3 reads TGCGCCAGCAGCCAAGAAGACGTTCCGGGGGATACGCAGTATTTT.